The source of this T cell receptor (beta chain) is a study of T cell repertoires in cytomegalovirus infection. Study details: Both recently identified HLA-C-restricted and well-studied HLA-B-restricted CMV epitopes were used in the study. General study points: Summed frequency of public TCR beta families distinguished CMV carriers with the relevant HLA.

This clonotype was observed a handful of times. Its antigen remains unidentified. The trim removed 3 bases at V and 4 bases at J, leaving 3 bases unmatched. The CDR3 extends over 15 amino acids. The germline gives CDR1 SGHTS, CDR2 YDEGEE. TCRdb reprocessed the reads via MiXCR and lists one record per CDR3 protein. The table shows about 830,000 distinct CDR3 sequences, with around a third occurring only once. V is TRBV5-8 and J is TRBJ2-1; 11 nucleotides match TRBD1. Sequencing was performed on cultured CD8+ T cells from PBMCs, taken from culture after CMV antigen stimulation. The TCR sequence derives from a human donor in good health (CMV status not recorded). Some clones in this sample may be carry-over from other donors' samples. CDR3 residues: CASSWGTGGYNEQFF. As DNA, the CDR3 is TGTGCCAGCAGCTGGGGGACAGGGGGTTACAATGAGCAGTTCTTC.